Sequencing of this T cell receptor (beta chain) was carried out in a study of T cells in Graves' hyperthyroidism and ophthalmopathy. The study based diagnoses on clinical symptoms, serum thyroxine and TRAb, thyroid ultrasound and orbital computed tomography. Using RNA transcripts as the source, TCR beta CDR3 regions were amplified. The TCR CDR3 first-round RT-PCR relied on the HTBI primer set. In TCRdb, the multiplex PCR reads were re-called with MiXCR into one record per CDR3 protein. Here the sample spans almost 500,000 distinct CDR3 sequences, 22% being singletons. Trimming removed 3 bases from V and 5 bases from J; junction bases left unmatched: 4. Germline CDR1 reads SGHTA; CDR2 reads FQGNSA. The CDR3 consists of 14 residues.

The sequenced material came from blood. This TCR derives from a woman between 65 and 79 years old with Graves' ophthalmopathy. V and J are TRBV7-2 and TRBJ2-7, with TRBD1 matching 10 bases. This CDR3 reads CASSFRTGGDEQYF. DNA for the CDR3: TGTGCCAGCAGCTTCCGGACAGGGGGGGACGAGCAGTACTTC.